The T cell receptor (beta chain) under discussion was sequenced for a study of breast tumors, draining lymph nodes, adjacent tissues. Points on this clonotype: A much larger clone sits a single nucleotide away, making a read error possible.

The CDR3 covers 13 residues. The germline gives CDR1 SGHDT, CDR2 YYEEEE. TCRdb reprocessed the multiplex PCR reads with MiXCR, giving one entry per CDR3 protein. The table records under 150,000 distinct CDR3 sequences, 20% of them present only once. The lymph nodes were axillary draining lymph nodes from breast cancer patients. The receptor's source is a female donor with breast cancer. Some clones in this sample may be carry-over from other donors' samples. The material sequenced was axillary lymph node tissue. The chain has TRBV5-6 and TRBJ1-2, with D unresolved. CDR3 nucleotides: TGTACCAGCAGCTTGAGACCTAAGTCTGGCTACACCTTC. The encoded protein is CTSSLRPKSGYTF.